This T cell receptor beta chain came from a study of PD-1 blockade in mismatch repair-deficient tumors. Here immunoSEQ multiplex PCR was the method, and the copy in TCRdb shows in-frame clones only, minus some. The table lists approximately 23,000 clones, around 85% of them singletons. CDR1 and CDR2 from the germline V gene are SGDLS and YYNGEE. This CDR3 has 15 amino acids. Between the trimmed V and J ends, which lost 3 bases and 1 base, there was a span of 11 bases. This sequence joins TRBV9 and TRBJ1-5; unclear D gene. This receptor was taken from an adult with mismatch repair-deficient cancer. This specimen consisted of PBMCs, obtained before pembrolizumab treatment. The CDR3 bases are TGTGCCAGCAGCGCATCCTTCGGGAGCAATCAGCCCCAGCATTTT. It yields the protein CASSASFGSNQPQHF.